The next 19 T cell receptor beta chains were all read from a single sample in a study of blood T cell repertoires in COVID-19. TCRdb keeps only in-frame clones here, not all; method: immunoSEQ multiplex PCR. The sample shows roughly 72,000 clones, less than 85% of them seen only once. Sequencing input: peripheral blood. These receptors all stem from a woman aged 80 or over with active or convalescent COVID-19.

This clone showed up just a few times. V and J are TRBV28 and TRBJ2-7, with 8 bases identical to TRBD1. The V segment lost 1 base and the J segment 0 bases; nucleotides outside the gene matches: 11. This CDR3 is built from 18 residues. Germline-derived CDR1 and CDR2 are MDHEN and SYDVKM. CDR3 amino acids: CASSLFDRQGTSSYEQYF. In DNA form, the CDR3 reads TGTGCCAGCAGTTTATTCGACCGACAGGGGACGAGCTCCTACGAGCAGTACTTC.

This clone appeared a few times. The gene calls are TRBV18 and TRBJ1-5, with no clear D. Trimming cost V 6 bases and J 7 bases, with 13 bases left between them. Germline-derived CDR1 and CDR2 are KGHSH and LQKENI. This CDR3 is built from 13 residues. The chain's CDR3 is CASSSEGLQPQHF. In DNA, the CDR3 is TGTGCCAGCTCCTCGGAGGGTTTGCAGCCCCAGCATTTT.

The chain couples TRBV7-7 to TRBJ2-1, with D perhaps matching TRBD2 (5 bases). V was trimmed by 5 bases and J by 4 bases, leaving 15 bases between them. The V gene's germline CDR1 is SSHAT and CDR2 FNYEAQ (reference sequence). This CDR3 is built from 15 residues. CDR3 protein: CASSLDRGVYNEQFF. CDR3 DNA: TGTGCCAGCAGCCTAGACCGGGGAGTTTACAATGAGCAGTTCTTC.

The chain is built from TRBV7-2 and TRBJ2-1; 9 bases line up with TRBD2. The CDR3 runs 16 residues. Germline CDR1 SGHTA, CDR2 FQGNSA. The junction had 10 bases not matched to a gene; V was cut back by 5 bases and J by 5 bases. The DNA of the CDR3 is TGTGCCAGCAGCCTGTTGACTAGCGGAGCCAACAATGAGCAGTTCTTC. It is translated as CASSLLTSGANNEQFF.

V usage is TRBV18 and J usage is TRBJ2-5, with 7 bases aligning to TRBD2. From germline, CDR1 is KGHSH and CDR2 LQKENI. Trimming removed 7 bases from V and 4 bases from J; junction bases left unmatched: 9. This CDR3 contains 14 residues. In DNA form, the CDR3 reads TGTGCCAGCTATAAATCCGGCGGGAGAGAGACCCAGTACTTC. The encoded protein is CASYKSGGRETQYF.

The gene calls are TRBV6-5 and TRBJ2-1, with 8 bases fitting TRBD2. J gave up 4 bases and V 5 bases, and 7 bases lay outside the gene matches. Germline V gives CDR1 MNHEY, CDR2 SVGAGI. The CDR3 has 15 amino acids. CDR3 bases: TGTGCCAGCAGTAACAGCGGGAGCCCTTACAATGAGCAGTTCTTC. It yields the protein CASSNSGSPYNEQFF.

V usage is TRBV28 and J usage is TRBJ2-7, with unresolved D. Germline lookup yields CDR1 MDHEN and CDR2 SYDVKM. Trimming took 3 bases from V and 2 from J, leaving 17 bases between them. The CDR3 runs to 16 residues. For the CDR3, the DNA is TGTGCCAGCAGTTTGCCCTACGAGGTCCGCCCCTACGAGCAGTACTTC. Its translation: CASSLPYEVRPYEQYF.

This clone appeared a single time. The J gene is TRBJ1-3, the V gene TRBV27; D gene unclear. V lost 8 bases and J 2 bases, leaving 10 bases between the germline ends. Looked up from germline, CDR1 is MNHEY and CDR2 is SMNVEV (reference sequence). The CDR3 is made up of 13 amino acids. This CDR3 is CASGPGTGNTIYF. CDR3 in DNA: TGTGCCAGCGGGCCGGGGACTGGAAACACCATATATTTT.

The chain uses TRBV4-3 and TRBJ1-1, with 10 bases that match TRBD1. With 1 base clipped from V and 5 bases from J, the junction kept 4 bases outside the gene matches. This CDR3 is built from 15 residues. Germline lookup yields CDR1 LGHNA and CDR2 YSLEER. CDR3 sequence (DNA): TGCGCCAGCAGCCAAGTCGACAGGGGGCGGACTGAAGCTTTCTTT. It is translated as CASSQVDRGRTEAFF.

This chain joins TRBV4-1 and TRBJ2-7, with 10 positions matching TRBD2. The germline gives CDR1 MGHRA, CDR2 YSYEKL. There are 14 residues in the CDR3. J gave up 4 bases and V 2 bases, and 2 bases lay outside the gene matches. CDR3 DNA sequence: TGCGCCAGCAGCCAACTAGCGGGGGTTTACGAGCAGTACTTC. It is translated as CASSQLAGVYEQYF.

The CDR3 reads CATSRGAGGSGANVLTF. DNA of the CDR3: TGTGCCACCAGCAGAGGGGCAGGGGGCTCTGGGGCCAACGTCCTGACTTTC. J is TRBJ2-6 and V is TRBV15, with TRBD1 matching over 7 bases. CDR3 length: 17 amino acids. Germline CDR1 and CDR2: LNHNV and YYDKDF (reference sequence). J gave up 0 bases and V 1 base, and 3 bases lay outside the gene matches.

CDR3 sequence (DNA): TGTGCCATCAGTGACAGGGTAGATACGCAGTATTTT. Translating gives CAISDRVDTQYF. This chain links TRBV10-3 with TRBJ2-3, with D tentatively TRBD1 (5 bases). The germline V gene encodes CDR1 ENHRY and CDR2 SYGVKD. The CDR3 runs to 12 residues. Trimming cost V 3 bases and J 5 bases, with 6 bases left between them.

The chain combines TRBV5-1 with TRBJ2-3; 9 nucleotides align to TRBD2. The germline CDR1 and CDR2 sequences are SGHRS and YFSETQ. The CDR3 covers 18 residues. V shed 1 base, J shed 0 bases, and the junction held 9 bases outside the gene matches. The CDR3 loop reads CASSLSSGGTRSTDTQYF. The CDR3, as DNA: TGCGCCAGCAGCTTGTCCAGCGGGGGGACTCGGAGCACAGATACGCAGTATTTT.

The rearrangement uses TRBV15 and TRBJ1-5; TRBD1 matches 7 bases. The CDR3 runs 16 residues. The trim removed 2 bases at V and 5 bases at J, leaving 9 bases unmatched. Germline loops: CDR1 LNHNV, CDR2 YYDKDF (reference sequence). The CDR3 spells CATSRPTGQKHQPQHF. The DNA for the CDR3 is TGTGCCACCAGCAGACCCACGGGACAGAAGCATCAGCCCCAGCATTTT. Based on the CDR3 plus reference TRBV15 and TRBJ1-5, the full variable domain is DAMVIQNPRYQVTQFGKPVTLSCSQTLNHNVMYWYQQKSSQAPKLLFHYYDKDFNNEADTPDNFQSRRPNTSFCFLDIRSPGLGDTAMYLCATSRPTGQKHQPQHFGDGTRLSIL.

This clone was seen only once. The chain has TRBV20-1 and TRBJ2-6; a possible D gene is TRBD1 (5 bases). The CDR3 covers 18 residues. The germline CDR1 and CDR2 sequences are DFQATT and SNEGSKA (reference sequence). Trimming took 3 bases from V and 0 from J, leaving 18 bases between them. Here the CDR3 DNA reads TGCAGTGCTAGTGTCCCGACACAGGACCTCTCTGGGGCCAACGTCCTGACTTTC. Its translation is CSASVPTQDLSGANVLTF.

This clone occurred many times. The V and J genes are TRBV30 and TRBJ2-1; D is ambiguous. V was trimmed by 0 bases and J by 0 bases, leaving 6 bases between them. This CDR3 has 14 residues. Germline V gene data show CDR1 as GTSNPN and CDR2 as SVGIG (reference sequence). The CDR3 region has the DNA TGTGCCTGGAGTGTTTTGAGCTCCTACAATGAGCAGTTCTTC. It specifies CAWSVLSSYNEQFF.

V usage is TRBV4-3 and J usage is TRBJ2-1, with 7 bases lining up with TRBD2. Looked up from germline, CDR1 is LGHNA and CDR2 is YSLEER. This CDR3 contains 19 residues. V shed 0 bases and J 2 bases; nucleotides not matched to a gene: 13. This CDR3 reads CASSQDWVILADPYNEQFF. CDR3 coding DNA: TGCGCCAGCAGCCAAGATTGGGTCATTCTAGCGGATCCCTACAATGAGCAGTTCTTC.

This chain links TRBV6-2 or TRBV6-3 with TRBJ2-1; D not resolved. The CDR3 spans 17 residues. Germline V gives CDR1 MNHEY, CDR2 SVGEGT. Trimming pared 2 bases from V and 2 bases from J, leaving 16 bases between. Written as DNA, the CDR3 is TGTGCCAGCAGTTACCACTCCTATAGAAAACCCTACAATGAGCAGTTCTTC. This gives the protein CASSYHSYRKPYNEQFF.

The rearrangement uses TRBV6-5 and TRBJ1-6; D is unresolved. This CDR3 spans 16 amino acids. The V and J ends lost 4 bases and 7 bases respectively, with 17 bases between them. Germline CDR1 reads MNHEY; CDR2 reads SVGAGI. Here the CDR3 reads CASSFARGVGNSPLHF. The CDR3 DNA reads as TGTGCCAGCAGTTTTGCGCGCGGCGTCGGAAATTCACCCCTCCACTTT.